Following are 28 T cell receptor beta chains from one sample sequenced in a study of graft-versus-host responses after intestinal transplantation (TCRdb year 2021). These receptors are not linked to any known antigen. What this sample's time point label stands for: cells obtained before transplantation from donor or recipient. Receptor libraries were prepared by the immunoSEQ multiplex PCR assay. TCRdb stores this immuneACCESS table with in-frame sequences only. Part of the clones is absent; in the studies checked, under half of the shortfall reflects unresolved V genes, and no reason is known for the rest. This sample has just under 85,000 clones in its table, and 75% to 95% of those were observed once. The ten largest clonotypes hold 7.6% of the sample. The sequencing used unstimulated CD8+ T cells sorted from spleen or lymph node cells, collected before transplant. All receptors come from a human donor who was the organ donor for an intestinal transplant.

The V call is TRBV11-2, the J call TRBJ1-5; D uncertain. CDR3 length equals 13 residues. Trimming pared 1 base from V and 4 bases from J, leaving 5 bases between. Germline values: CDR1 SGHAT, CDR2 FQNNGV. The CDR3: CASSLGANQPQHF. CDR3 bases: TGTGCCAGCAGCTTAGGAGCGAATCAGCCCCAGCATTTT. Looking up the rest from reference TRBV11-2 and TRBJ1-5 gives the full variable domain: EAGVAQSPRYKIIEKRQSVAFWCNPISGHATLYWYQQILGQGPKLLIQFQNNGVVDDSQLPKDRFSAERLKGVDSTLKIQPAKLEDSAVYLCASSLGANQPQHFGDGTRLSIL.

The rearrangement uses TRBV5-6 and TRBJ1-2; no clear D gene. The CDR3 totals 13 residues. Germline CDR1 SGHDT, CDR2 YYEEEE. The V end lost 10 bases, the J end lost 5 bases, and 18 bases lay between the germline ends. This chain's CDR3 is CAARSWGGYGYTF. CDR3 nucleotide sequence: TGTGCCGCACGTTCTTGGGGAGGGTATGGCTACACCTTC.

The J gene is TRBJ2-2, the V gene TRBV4-1, with D hard to call. In germline, CDR1 is MGHRA, CDR2 YSYEKL. CDR3 size: 15 residues. V lost 4 bases to trimming and J lost 4 bases, with 13 bases between them. The CDR3 protein is CASSPLELVTGELFF. DNA for the CDR3: TGCGCCAGCAGCCCTCTCGAGCTTGTCACCGGGGAGCTGTTTTTT.

In this sample, this clone turned up a few times. The chain combines TRBV6-5 with TRBJ2-7; D could derive from TRBD1 or TRBD2 (5 bases each). This CDR3 spans 13 amino acids. Trimming cost V 0 bases and J 3 bases, with 6 bases left between them. Per germline, CDR1 MNHEY and CDR2 SVGAGI. CDR3 residues: CASSYSGDYEQYF. CDR3 DNA: TGTGCCAGCAGTTACTCGGGGGACTACGAGCAGTACTTC.

V is TRBV5-4 and J is TRBJ1-2; possible D gene TRBD1, 6 bases. Germline V CDR1 and CDR2: SGHNT, YYREEE (reference sequence). The CDR3 loop spans 12 amino acids. Trimming took off 4 bases at V and 6 bases at J, with 10 bases between the two ends. In DNA form, the CDR3 reads TGTGCCAGCAGCCAACGACAGGATGGCTACACCTTC. Protein sequence: CASSQRQDGYTF.

The chain employs TRBV7-9 and TRBJ1-2; the match to TRBD1 covers 7 bases. With 10 bases clipped from V and 0 bases from J, the junction kept 14 bases outside the gene matches. Looked up from germline, CDR1 is SEHNR and CDR2 is FQNEAQ (reference sequence). The CDR3 is made up of 16 amino acids. CDR3 coding DNA: TGTGCCATAGGCGGAGGACAGGCCCTAGCTAACTATGGCTACACCTTC. This codes for CAIGGGQALANYGYTF.

This chain joins TRBV5-5 and TRBJ2-1; the D call may be TRBD1 or TRBD2 (5 bases each). V was shortened by 4 bases and J by 2 bases, with 13 bases between the two germline ends. The length of the CDR3 is 15 residues. The germline CDR1 and CDR2 sequences are SGHKS and YYEKEE (reference sequence). In nucleotides, the CDR3 is TGTGCCAGCAGCCGGGACGGAGCCGCCTACAATGAGCAGTTCTTC. This gives the protein CASSRDGAAYNEQFF. The full variable domain, rest sourced from reference TRBV5-5 and TRBJ2-1, is DAGVTQSPTHLIKTRGQQVTLRCSPISGHKSVSWYQQVLGQGPQFIFQYYEKEERGRGNFPDRFSARQFPNYSSELNVNALLLGDSALYLCASSRDGAAYNEQFFGPGTRLTVL.

Only one count was recorded for this clone. The chain couples TRBV19 to TRBJ2-7; 9 bases match TRBD2. The CDR3 contains 16 residues. Trimming removed 4 bases from V and 5 bases from J; junction bases left unmatched: 12. CDR1 is LNHDA, CDR2 SQIVND, per germline (reference sequence). CDR3 nucleotide sequence: TGTGCCAGTAGTAATCTCGCGGGAGGGCCTTGGAACGAGCAGTACTTC. It encodes CASSNLAGGPWNEQYF.

The V call is TRBV19, the J call TRBJ2-3, with 11 positions matching TRBD2. V trimming: 5 bases; J trimming: 5 bases; junction bases outside the gene matches: 6. This CDR3 has 15 residues. The germline V gene has CDR1 LNHDA and CDR2 SQIVND (reference sequence). The CDR3 bases are TGTGCCAGTAGTCGGACTAGCGGGCCTAAAGATACGCAGTATTTT. This gives the protein CASSRTSGPKDTQYF.

This clone showed up just a few times. The V and J genes are TRBV4-1 and TRBJ1-6, with unresolved D. The CDR3 runs to 15 residues. Germline-derived CDR1 and CDR2 are MGHRA and YSYEKL. V was cut by 5 bases and J by 5 bases, with 13 bases left in between. CDR3 sequence (DNA): TGCGCCAGCAGCGCCCGACTTCCTAATAATTCACCCCTCCACTTT. Translating gives CASSARLPNNSPLHF.

The J gene is TRBJ2-7, the V gene TRBV5-1, with 9 nucleotides matching TRBD1. Unmatched junction bases numbered 9, after V lost 4 bases and J lost 4 bases. Germline V CDR1 and CDR2: SGHRS, YFSETQ. The CDR3 is 15 amino acids. As DNA, the CDR3 is TGCGCCAGCAGCATCCGGGACAGGGTTCCGTACGAGCAGTACTTC. It yields the protein CASSIRDRVPYEQYF.

This chain connects TRBV28 to TRBJ2-1, with D tentatively TRBD1 or TRBD2 (5 bases each). This CDR3 region has 12 residues. The V end lost 2 bases, the J end lost 8 bases, and 7 bases lay between the germline ends. Germline V gives CDR1 MDHEN, CDR2 SYDVKM. DNA of the CDR3: TGTGCCAGCAGTTTAGGGGGTGATGAGCAGTTCTTC. It is translated as CASSLGGDEQFF.

The CDR3 DNA reads TGTGCCAGCAGTGGACGGACGGAGTATTGGAACACTGAAGCTTTCTTT. Its translation is CASSGRTEYWNTEAFF. The J gene is TRBJ1-1, the V gene TRBV6-1; D gene unclear. Germline lookup yields CDR1 MNHNS and CDR2 SASEGT. V shed 4 bases and J shed 1 base, with 16 bases lying between them. The CDR3 consists of 16 residues.

Concerning this clone: At the DNA level, this CDR3 is encoded by other sequences in the same sample as well. In DNA form, the CDR3 reads TGTGCCAGCAGCTTAGGACAGGGTAATGAAAAACTGTTTTTT. Its protein product is CASSLGQGNEKLFF. This chain connects TRBV13 to TRBJ1-4; D may be TRBD1 (6 bases). CDR1 PRHDT and CDR2 FYEKMQ come from the germline V gene (reference sequence). Between the trimmed V and J ends, which lost 0 bases and 4 bases, there was a span of 6 bases. The CDR3 covers 14 residues.

The chain combines TRBV5-6 with TRBJ2-7, with D perhaps matching TRBD2 (5 bases). V was clipped by 4 bases and J by 3 bases, with 5 bases between them. The CDR3 has 11 amino acids. CDR1 and CDR2 (germline): SGHDT, YYEEEE. In nucleotides, the CDR3 is TGTGCCAGCAGCGGGAGCTACGAGCAGTACTTC. It yields the protein CASSGSYEQYF.

The genes are TRBV10-2 and TRBJ2-5; no clear D. The DNA end lines up better with TRBJ2-7; the J call may be wrong. The CDR3 spans 13 residues. The germline V gene has CDR1 WSHSY and CDR2 SAAADI. CDR3 sequence reads: CASRSVVGYEQYF. The DNA for the CDR3 is TGCGCCAGCAGGTCGGTAGTTGGGTACGAGCAGTACTTC.

This clone was observed a single time. The gene calls are TRBV19 and TRBJ2-1; 7 bases line up with TRBD2. Trimming removed 3 bases from V and 3 bases from J; junction bases left unmatched: 5. The CDR3 consists of 15 residues. CDR1 and CDR2 from the germline V gene are LNHDA and SQIVND (reference sequence). The CDR3 loop reads CASSISGGDYNEQFF. CDR3 DNA: TGTGCCAGTAGTATCTCGGGAGGCGACTACAATGAGCAGTTCTTC.

The chain links TRBV2 to TRBJ1-5; 11 bases map to TRBD1. CDR1 and CDR2 (germline): SNHLY, FYNNEI. The length of the CDR3 is 18 residues. V lost 3 bases to trimming and J lost 6 bases; unmatched junction nucleotides: 13. CDR3 nucleotide sequence: TGTGCCAGCAGTGACTTAAGAGGCGGACAGGGGGCCGTTCAGCCCCAGCATTTT. This gives the protein CASSDLRGGQGAVQPQHF.

This sequence joins TRBV11-2 and TRBJ2-1; 9 positions match TRBD2. CDR1 and CDR2 (germline): SGHAT, FQNNGV. V lost 5 bases, J lost 0 bases, and 11 bases stayed unmatched. This CDR3 has 18 amino acids. CDR3 protein: CASSKEVGAGGSYNEQFF. DNA of the CDR3: TGTGCCAGCAGCAAAGAGGTGGGAGCGGGGGGCTCCTACAATGAGCAGTTCTTC. The full variable domain, with the rest looked up from reference TRBV11-2 and TRBJ2-1, is EAGVAQSPRYKIIEKRQSVAFWCNPISGHATLYWYQQILGQGPKLLIQFQNNGVVDDSQLPKDRFSAERLKGVDSTLKIQPAKLEDSAVYLCASSKEVGAGGSYNEQFFGPGTRLTVL.

This clone is a singleton in its sample. The CDR3 DNA reads TGTGCCAGCAGTGAATGGGACAATTCACCCCTCCACTTT. Translation: CASSEWDNSPLHF. The chain is built from TRBV25-1 and TRBJ1-6, with D perhaps matching TRBD1 (5 bases). V lost 1 base, J lost 7 bases, and 5 bases lay in between. CDR1 is MGHDK, CDR2 SYGVNS, per germline. This CDR3 comprises 13 residues.

The V and J genes are TRBV19 and TRBJ2-7; tentative D call: TRBD2 (6 bases). The germline V gene encodes CDR1 LNHDA and CDR2 SQIVND (reference sequence). CDR3 size: 14 residues. V was shortened by 3 bases and J by 4 bases, with 13 bases between the two germline ends. CDR3 loop: CASSIGASAYEQYF. In DNA form, the CDR3 reads TGTGCCAGTAGTATCGGGGCTAGCGCTTACGAGCAGTACTTC.

The V and J genes are TRBV4-1 and TRBJ2-3; TRBD2 matches at 10 bases. This CDR3 has 15 amino acids. Germline assignment: CDR1 MGHRA and CDR2 YSYEKL. J was trimmed by 4 bases and V by 8 bases; bases with no gene match: 9. The CDR3, as DNA: TGCGCCAGCCACTTAGCGGGAGGTAGCGCAGATACGCAGTATTTT. Residues: CASHLAGGSADTQYF.

The rearrangement joins TRBV5-1 to TRBJ2-1; 7 bases are shared with TRBD2. The CDR3 extends over 16 amino acids. Trimming cost V 4 bases and J 4 bases; bases outside gene matches: 11. From germline, CDR1 is SGHRS and CDR2 YFSETQ. The CDR3 loop is CASSPSLRGSYNEQFF. The CDR3 DNA follows: TGCGCCAGCAGCCCCTCCCTGCGGGGGTCTTACAATGAGCAGTTCTTC.

The table lists this clone with a count of one. V and J are TRBV9 and TRBJ2-7; 9 nucleotides line up with TRBD1. The CDR3 spans 15 residues. Looked up from germline, CDR1 is SGDLS and CDR2 is YYNGEE. V was clipped by 1 base and J by 5 bases; unmatched bases: 7. The CDR3 protein is CASSVSPDRGNEQYF. In DNA, the CDR3 is TGTGCCAGCAGCGTATCCCCGGACAGGGGAAACGAGCAGTACTTC.

The gene calls are TRBV27 and TRBJ2-5; TRBD2 aligns across 8 bases. Per the germline V gene, CDR1 is MNHEY and CDR2 is SMNVEV (reference sequence). CDR3 length: 16 residues. Trimming at V came to 5 bases and at J to 4 bases, leaving 12 bases not matched to a gene. The CDR3 is CASSPRLAGRGETQYF. CDR3 DNA: TGTGCCAGCAGTCCCCGGTTAGCGGGAAGGGGAGAGACCCAGTACTTC.

This clone was detected once. The V gene is TRBV11-2, the J gene TRBJ1-1, with TRBD1 identical over 10 bases. CDR3 size: 16 residues. Germline values: CDR1 SGHAT, CDR2 FQNNGV. V lost 2 bases, J lost 3 bases, and 6 bases stayed unmatched. The CDR3 DNA is TGTGCCAGCAGCTTAATGGGACAGGGGAAGGACACTGAAGCTTTCTTT. Translating gives CASSLMGQGKDTEAFF.

The J gene is TRBJ2-5, the V gene TRBV7-8, with D hard to call. Germline-derived CDR1 and CDR2 are SGHVS and FQNEAQ. V was trimmed by 5 bases and J by 4 bases, leaving 11 bases between them. The CDR3 runs 13 residues. CDR3: CASSTTPGETQYF. CDR3 bases: TGTGCCAGCAGCACAACTCCTGGAGAGACCCAGTACTTC.

The rearrangement links TRBV4-1 to TRBJ1-2; D is undetermined. The germline CDR1 and CDR2 sequences are MGHRA and YSYEKL. Trimming pared 4 bases from V and 7 bases from J, leaving 19 bases between. The CDR3 runs 15 residues. The CDR3 region has the DNA TGCGCCAGCAGCCCCCCTTACAGAGGAGGGTTTGGCTACACCTTC. Translated: CASSPPYRGGFGYTF.